Described below is a single T cell receptor beta chain sequence and its context. As yet, its antigen is unknown. Germline assignment: CDR1 SEHNR and CDR2 FQNEAQ (reference sequence). The CDR3 has 15 residues. The V segment lost 5 bases and the J segment 5 bases; nucleotides outside the gene matches: 4. The sample is drawn from a study of T cell responses to AZD1222 COVID-19 vaccine. Measured with immunoSEQ multiplex PCR; TCRdb has only the in-frame clones, and not every one. Among about 140,000 clones listed, roughly nine tenths were seen once. Broader study findings: The donors showed a predominance of white British ancestry and of females, with possible underestimation of clonal diversity. Among AZD1222 vaccinees, only six were seropositive at baseline.

This specimen consisted of peripheral blood, obtained on day 0 of AZD1222 vaccination. This clonotype was sampled from an adult in good health. The chain is built from TRBV7-9 and TRBJ2-2, with 11 bases aligning to TRBD1. In DNA, the CDR3 is TGTGCCAGCAGCCCGGACAGGGGGCGAACCGGGGAGCTGTTTTTT. Translated: CASSPDRGRTGELFF.